A single sample gave rise to the 31 T cell receptor beta chains below, sequenced in a study of control samples from healthy donors and cancer patients. Using immunoSEQ multiplex PCR, the repertoire was profiled, and TCRdb retains in-frame clones only, with some absent. The top ten hold around 5.1% of the sample, which has about 120,000 clones, 92% seen once. The source material was blood. The receptors shown here come from a man between 18 and 35 years old in good health.

The rearrangement joins TRBV5-6 to TRBJ2-2; D uncertain. In germline, CDR1 is SGHDT, CDR2 YYEEEE. V was clipped by 2 bases and J by 3 bases, with 8 bases between them. The CDR3 sequence is 14 residues long. CDR3 nucleotides: TGTGCCAGCAGCTTCGGCCCCCACACCGGGGAGCTGTTTTTT. This codes for CASSFGPHTGELFF.

The chain uses TRBV10-3 and TRBJ1-1; no definite D call. CDR1 and CDR2 from the germline V gene are ENHRY and SYGVKD. This CDR3 has 12 amino acids. V lost 0 bases and J lost 11, with 10 bases in between. This CDR3 reads CAISESTAGAFF. In DNA, the CDR3 is TGTGCCATCAGTGAGTCGACGGCTGGGGCTTTCTTT.

V is TRBV10-1 and J is TRBJ1-1, with TRBD1 as a possible D gene (6 bases). The CDR3 is made up of 17 amino acids. CDR1 WNHNN and CDR2 SYGVQD come from the germline V gene (reference sequence). V lost 2 bases to trimming and J lost 1 base, with 17 bases between them. For the CDR3, the DNA is TGCGCCAGCAGTGAGGGTTTGGCCCGACAGGAGAACACTGAAGCTTTCTTT. The encoded protein is CASSEGLARQENTEAFF.

This clone was detected a few times. The V and J genes are TRBV5-6 and TRBJ2-1, with 9 bases lining up with TRBD2. With V trimmed by 4 bases and J by 8 bases, 19 bases remained unmatched. From germline, CDR1 is SGHDT and CDR2 YYEEEE. The CDR3 sequence is 18 residues long. CDR3 amino acids: CASSQLRGTSNLRDEQFF. In nucleotides, the CDR3 is TGTGCCAGCAGCCAACTGAGGGGGACTAGCAATCTTAGGGATGAGCAGTTCTTC.

This chain connects TRBV7-9 to TRBJ1-1; 9 positions match TRBD1. Germline CDR1 reads SEHNR; CDR2 reads FQNEAQ (reference sequence). Unmatched junction bases numbered 4, after V lost 3 bases and J lost 5 bases. This CDR3 is built from 14 residues. The CDR3 DNA is TGTGCCAGCAGCTTGGACAGGGGTTCAACTGAAGCTTTCTTT. Its translation is CASSLDRGSTEAFF.

This rearrangement joins TRBV2 to TRBJ1-4; no reliable D call. The CDR3 runs 14 residues. Germline-derived CDR1 and CDR2 are SNHLY and FYNNEI. V lost 4 bases, J lost 8 bases, and 14 bases lay in between. Here the CDR3 reads CASSVWAGTEKLFF. CDR3 DNA sequence: TGTGCCAGCAGTGTCTGGGCAGGTACGGAAAAACTGTTTTTT.

The V and J genes are TRBV5-1 and TRBJ2-3, with 8 bases identical to TRBD2. Germline-derived CDR1 and CDR2 are SGHRS and YFSETQ. The CDR3 is 16 amino acids. Trimming at V came to 4 bases and at J to 5 bases, leaving 12 bases not matched to a gene. As DNA, the CDR3 is TGCGCCAGCAGCCCCGGGGGAGCGGGGGCTGGAGATACGCAGTATTTT. Translation gives CASSPGGAGAGDTQYF.

The chain couples TRBV9 to TRBJ2-1; the D gene is possibly TRBD1 (6 bases). Trimming left V 4 bases short and J 0 bases short, with 26 bases between. Germline loops: CDR1 SGDLS, CDR2 YYNGEE. There are 20 residues in the CDR3. CDR3 amino acids: CASSFPHPDSDNPSYNEQFF. CDR3 coding DNA: TGTGCCAGCAGCTTCCCCCACCCGGACAGTGATAACCCCTCCTACAATGAGCAGTTCTTC.

The V gene is TRBV27, the J gene TRBJ2-2; D gene uncertain. The length of the CDR3 is 13 residues. Germline V gene sequence: CDR1 MNHEY, CDR2 SMNVEV (reference sequence). V dropped 3 bases and J dropped 5 bases, with 7 bases sitting between them. CDR3 in amino acids: CASSFFRTGELFF. The DNA for the CDR3 is TGTGCCAGCAGTTTTTTCCGAACCGGGGAGCTGTTTTTT.

This clone showed up many times. This specimen includes other DNA sequences encoding the same CDR3. V and J are TRBV6-4 and TRBJ2-3; 11 positions match TRBD2. Losses at the gene ends were 0 bases for V and 4 bases for J; bases not matched to a gene: 0. This CDR3 comprises 15 residues. Germline V gene lookup returns CDR1 MRHNA and CDR2 SNTAGT. The CDR3 DNA reads as TGTGCCAGCAGTGACTCTAGCGGGGGGGCAGATACGCAGTATTTT. It specifies CASSDSSGGADTQYF.

V and J are TRBV5-5 and TRBJ1-3; TRBD1 aligns across 9 bases. Unmatched junction bases numbered 9, after V lost 4 bases and J lost 4 bases. This CDR3 contains 16 residues. CDR1 and CDR2 (germline): SGHKS, YYEKEE (reference sequence). Written as DNA, the CDR3 is TGTGCCAGCAGCCCCCCGGGACAGGGAGCCGGAAACACCATATATTTT. The encoded protein is CASSPPGQGAGNTIYF.

The chain joins TRBV5-1 to TRBJ1-6; no reliable D call. The length of the CDR3 is 18 residues. V was cut by 4 bases and J by 9 bases, with 26 bases left in between. The V gene's germline CDR1 is SGHRS and CDR2 YFSETQ. Here the CDR3 reads CASSRKPNTDTQISPLHF. CDR3 sequence (DNA): TGCGCCAGCAGCCGCAAACCAAATACAGACACTCAGATTTCACCCCTCCACTTT.

The J gene is TRBJ2-4, the V gene TRBV12-5, with D possibly being TRBD1 or TRBD2 (5 bases each). CDR3 length: 17 residues. CDR1 is LGHNT, CDR2 FRNRAP, per germline. Trimming stripped 3 bases from V and 4 bases from J, with 19 bases between. The CDR3 nucleotides are TGTGCTAGTGGTTTTTCATTCTTAGGGGACCTTAAAAACATTCAGTACTTC. This codes for CASGFSFLGDLKNIQYF.

The rearrangement joins TRBV6-5 to TRBJ2-7; D may match TRBD1 or TRBD2 (5 bases each). The CDR3 sequence is 15 residues long. Germline CDR1 is MNHEY and CDR2 is SVGAGI. Trimming took 4 bases from V and 2 from J, leaving 15 bases between them. CDR3 nucleotide sequence: TGTGCCAGCAGTTCTTCCGGGACCTCTCCCTACGAGCAGTACTTC. Amino acids: CASSSSGTSPYEQYF.

This clone has just one count. V gene TRBV7-3 combines with J gene TRBJ1-3, with no clear D. The CDR3 sequence is 17 residues long. The germline CDR1 and CDR2 sequences are SGHTA and FQGTGA. Deletions cut 5 bases from V and 7 bases from J, with 24 bases between. The CDR3: CASSQASNIRLRNTIYF. The CDR3 DNA reads as TGTGCCAGCAGCCAAGCCTCTAACATCCGTCTAAGGAACACCATATATTTT.

The chain is built from TRBV7-6 and TRBJ1-4; 10 bases map to TRBD1. Germline assignment: CDR1 SGHVS and CDR2 FNYEAQ. The CDR3 consists of 19 residues. The V and J ends lost 1 base and 0 bases, in that order; junction bases with no gene match: 8. CDR3 in DNA: TGTGCCAGCAGCTTAGGGGGGACAGGGGCTTATTCAACTAATGAAAAACTGTTTTTT. This encodes CASSLGGTGAYSTNEKLFF.

Comment on this clone: Germline is not matched at one junction end, which may reflect a read error. This rearrangement joins TRBV27 to TRBJ2-3, with TRBD2 as a possible D gene (6 bases). The CDR3 loop spans 14 amino acids. Germline CDR1 and CDR2: MNHEY and SMNVEV (reference sequence). The CDR3 bases are TGTGCCACCAGTGGAGGGGATTATCCAGATACGCAGTATTTT. This gives the protein CATSGGDYPDTQYF.

CDR3 DNA sequence: TGCGCCAGCAGCCCCACGGGACAGGGAATCACAGATACGCAGTATTTT. Translation gives CASSPTGQGITDTQYF. The chain combines TRBV5-1 with TRBJ2-3; 9 bases are shared with TRBD1. In germline, CDR1 is SGHRS, CDR2 YFSETQ. V was pared by 4 bases and J by 2 bases, with 8 bases of the junction left unmatched. The CDR3 is 16 residues long.

The chain is built from TRBV6-6 and TRBJ1-2; TRBD1 matches at 7 bases. Trimming took 3 bases from V and 6 from J; bases not matched to a gene: 10. Germline assignment: CDR1 MNHNY and CDR2 SVGAGI (reference sequence). The CDR3 runs 15 residues. The CDR3 DNA sequence: TGTGCCAGCAGTTATAAGAGACAGGGCGCTAATGGCTACACCTTC. It specifies CASSYKRQGANGYTF.

The chain combines TRBV18 with TRBJ1-5; possibly TRBD1 for D (5 bases). There are 14 residues in the CDR3. The germline gives CDR1 KGHSH, CDR2 LQKENI. Deletions cut 6 bases from V and 5 bases from J, with 14 bases between. The DNA of the CDR3 is TGTGCCAGCTCGGGGGATTGGACGGATCAGCCCCAGCATTTT. This gives the protein CASSGDWTDQPQHF.

This clone has a handful of counts. The CDR3 loop reads CASSLGLAGDKGEQFF. CDR3 sequence (DNA): TGCGCCAGCAGCCTGGGACTAGCGGGGGATAAGGGTGAGCAGTTCTTC. The chain couples TRBV5-1 to TRBJ2-1, with 14 bases that match TRBD2. CDR1 and CDR2 from the germline V gene are SGHRS and YFSETQ. V shed 4 bases and J 9 bases; nucleotides not matched to a gene: 9. This CDR3 is built from 16 residues.

The rearrangement links TRBV5-1 to TRBJ2-2, with 8 bases that match TRBD1. The CDR3 has 15 residues. The germline V gene has CDR1 SGHRS and CDR2 YFSETQ. V trimming: 4 bases; J trimming: 5 bases; junction bases outside the gene matches: 7. CDR3 residues: CASSDRDRTTGELFF. CDR3 nucleotide sequence: TGCGCCAGCAGCGATAGGGACAGGACAACCGGGGAGCTGTTTTTT. Full variable domain (rest looked up from reference TRBV5-1 and TRBJ2-2): KAGVTQTPRYLIKTRGQQVTLSCSPISGHRSVSWYQQTPGQGLQFLFEYFSETQRNKGNFPGRFSGRQFSNSRSEMNVSTLELGDSALYLCASSDRDRTTGELFFGEGSRLTVL.

V usage is TRBV5-6 and J usage is TRBJ1-2, with D perhaps TRBD1 (5 bases). This CDR3 contains 16 residues. Germline V gives CDR1 SGHDT, CDR2 YYEEEE. Trimming cost V 1 base and J 4 bases, with 17 bases left between them. The CDR3 DNA reads TGTGCCAGCAGCTTGTTACCCACAGGCTCCCTCTATGGCTACACCTTC. Translating gives CASSLLPTGSLYGYTF.

The rearrangement links TRBV5-1 to TRBJ2-2; TRBD1 matches at 12 bases. Germline CDR1 reads SGHRS; CDR2 reads YFSETQ. The V gene end was trimmed by 0 bases and the J gene end by 4 bases; junction bases not matched to a gene: 1. The CDR3 is 16 residues long. CDR3 protein: CASSLGDRGLTGELFF. The DNA of the CDR3 is TGCGCCAGCAGCTTGGGGGACAGGGGGCTCACCGGGGAGCTGTTTTTT.

This sequence joins TRBV2 and TRBJ1-6, with 10 bases lining up with TRBD1. V was pared by 4 bases and J by 7 bases, with 4 bases of the junction left unmatched. Germline CDR1 and CDR2: SNHLY and FYNNEI. The length of the CDR3 is 15 residues. CDR3 nucleotides: TGTGCCAGCAGTGGAGACAGGGGGCGAAATTCACCCCTCCACTTT. Encoded protein: CASSGDRGRNSPLHF. The full variable domain, rest sourced from reference TRBV2 and TRBJ1-6, is EPEVTQTPSHQVTQMGQEVILRCVPISNHLYFYWYRQILGQKVEFLVSFYNNEISEKSEIFDDQFSVERPDGSNFTLKIRSTKLEDSAMYFCASSGDRGRNSPLHFGNGTRLTVT.

The CDR3 region has the DNA TGTGCCTGCGGCCGGGACACTAGGTTTTATGGCTACACCTTC. It specifies CACGRDTRFYGYTF. The chain combines TRBV30 with TRBJ1-2; tentative D call: TRBD1 (6 bases). V was cut by 6 bases and J by 5 bases, with 19 bases left in between. CDR1 GTSNPN and CDR2 SVGIG come from the germline V gene (reference sequence). The CDR3 is made up of 14 amino acids.

The rearrangement uses TRBV11-2 and TRBJ1-2; D unclear. This CDR3 is built from 14 residues. The germline V gene has CDR1 SGHAT and CDR2 FQNNGV. Trimming took 5 bases from V and 4 from J, leaving 14 bases between them. CDR3 amino acids: CASSPRSPVYGYTF. CDR3 in DNA: TGTGCCAGCAGCCCCAGGTCGCCCGTCTATGGCTACACCTTC.

This clone was seen a single time. The chain uses TRBV2 and TRBJ2-2; TRBD1 agrees at 12 bases. This CDR3 is 16 amino acids long. CDR1 is SNHLY and CDR2 is FYNNEI in the germline V gene. Trimming removed 8 bases from V and 2 bases from J; junction bases left unmatched: 6. The CDR3 region has the DNA TGTGCCAGCCACGGGACAGGGGGCAGCAACACCGGGGAGCTGTTTTTT. Translation: CASHGTGGSNTGELFF.

On this clone: The same CDR3 also results from other DNA sequences found in this sample. The chain links TRBV13 to TRBJ2-7; D remains unclear. The V gene lost 0 bases and the J gene lost 1 base, with 4 bases spanning the gap. The CDR3 has 13 amino acids. Germline V lookup: CDR1 PRHDT, CDR2 FYEKMQ (reference sequence). The CDR3 DNA reads TGTGCCAGCAGCTTAGGTCCATCCTACGAGCAGTACTTC. This encodes CASSLGPSYEQYF.

The chain has TRBV4-2 and TRBJ2-7; D is undetermined. The CDR3 runs to 16 residues. Trimming removed 2 bases from V and 2 bases from J, with 16 bases in between. The germline gives CDR1 LGHNA, CDR2 YNFKEQ. The CDR3 coding sequence is TGTGCCAGCAGCCAAAACCCCCTATTAAGAACCTACGAGCAGTACTTC. Translation: CASSQNPLLRTYEQYF.

This clone was counted once. V is TRBV7-9 and J is TRBJ1-1; D might be TRBD1 (5 bases). CDR1 and CDR2 (germline): SEHNR, FQNEAQ (reference sequence). The CDR3 is made up of 15 amino acids. V lost 1 base to trimming and J lost 3 bases, with 12 bases between them. CDR3 nucleotides: TGTGCCAGCAGCTTAGGGGCAGGGCGGGACACTGAAGCTTTCTTT. It yields the protein CASSLGAGRDTEAFF.